Listed below are T cell receptor beta chains from one sample, sequenced in a study of blood T cell repertoires in COVID-19. The data were produced by immunoSEQ multiplex PCR, yet TCRdb's version contains in-frame clones alone and is incomplete. The sample has approximately 300,000 clones, around 88% seen once. Sequences were obtained from peripheral blood. The receptors originated from a man aged 40-49 years with acute or convalescent COVID-19. Both conserved end residues are part of each CDR3. The D gene is left open where the match is weak. Clone size is stated in some rows and not others, as once, few, many or a class when expanded.

clone_size	cdr3_length	v_call	j_call	d_call	cdr3_aa	cdr3_nt
-	16	TRBV5-4	TRBJ1-2	-	CASSLRAAQTNYGYTF	TGTGCCAGCAGCTTAAGAGCCGCGCAAACGAACTATGGCTACACCTTC
-	17	TRBV6-1	TRBJ1-2	-	CASSEAADRPDFYGYTF	TGTGCCAGCAGTGAAGCTGCTGACAGACCCGACTTCTATGGCTACACCTTC
-	15	TRBV9	TRBJ1-3	-	CASSTTGVSGNTIYF	TGTGCCAGCAGCACGACAGGTGTCTCTGGAAACACCATATATTTT
once	13	TRBV2	TRBJ1-5	TRBD1	CASKGTGVQPQHF	TGTGCCAGCAAAGGGACAGGGGTTCAGCCCCAGCATTTT
once	12	TRBV12-3/TRBV12-4	TRBJ1-1	-	CASSRPYTEAFF	TGTGCCAGCAGTCGTCCGTACACTGAAGCTTTCTTT
-	14	TRBV29-1	TRBJ1-2	TRBD1	CSVLGTGKSYGYTF	TGCAGCGTTTTAGGGACAGGGAAATCCTATGGCTACACCTTC
-	13	TRBV7-2	TRBJ1-5	-	CASSLFVDQPQHF	TGTGCCAGCAGCTTATTCGTTGATCAGCCCCAGCATTTT
once	16	TRBV7-6	TRBJ2-7	-	CASSLEGRWSSYEQYF	TGTGCCAGCAGCTTAGAAGGTCGGTGGAGCTCCTACGAGCAGTACTTC
-	13	TRBV19	TRBJ2-3	TRBD1	CASSDRVTDTQYF	TGTGCCAGTAGTGACAGGGTCACAGATACGCAGTATTTT
-	15	TRBV7-2	TRBJ2-3	-	CASSPRGTVAVTQYF	TGTGCCAGCAGCCCTCGCGGGACTGTCGCAGTTACGCAGTATTTT
-	11	TRBV14	TRBJ2-7	-	CASSPTYEQYF	TGTGCCAGCAGCCCCACCTACGAGCAGTACTTC
-	16	TRBV5-6	TRBJ1-3	TRBD1	CASSPTGQHSGNTIYF	TGTGCCAGCAGCCCGACGGGACAGCACTCTGGAAACACCATATATTTT
-	16	TRBV7-6	TRBJ2-3	-	CASSPLGGASADTQYF	TGTGCCAGCAGCCCTCTGGGAGGTGCAAGCGCAGATACGCAGTATTTT
-	13	TRBV5-1	TRBJ1-2	-	CASSGDRPYGYTF	TGCGCCAGCAGCGGCGACAGGCCCTATGGCTACACCTTC
-	12	TRBV18	TRBJ2-7	-	CASSPGGLVRYF	TGTGCCAGCTCACCAGGGGGCTTGGTTAGGTACTTC
-	14	TRBV29-1	TRBJ2-3	TRBD2	CSVSGGGRADTQYF	TGCAGCGTAAGCGGGGGGGGCAGAGCAGATACGCAGTATTTT
once	16	TRBV5-8	TRBJ2-3	-	CASSFGGGGLVDTQYF	TGTGCCAGCAGCTTCGGTGGGGGCGGGCTCGTAGATACGCAGTATTTT
-	16	TRBV3-1/TRBV3-2	TRBJ1-2	-	CASSQEGLGRNYGYTF	TGTGCCAGCAGCCAAGAGGGGCTGGGGCGAAACTATGGCTACACCTTC
-	16	TRBV28	TRBJ2-1	TRBD2	CASRLLAGGHYNEQFF	TGTGCCAGCAGGCTACTAGCGGGGGGGCATTACAATGAGCAGTTCTTC
few	17	TRBV6-1	TRBJ1-6	TRBD1	CASSEQGRQGNNSPLHF	TGTGCCAGCAGTGAACAAGGGCGACAGGGGAATAATTCACCCCTCCACTTT
-	15	TRBV5-6	TRBJ1-1	TRBD1	CASSLGTGGRTEAFF	TGTGCCAGCAGCTTGGGTACAGGGGGCCGCACTGAAGCTTTCTTT